The entry that follows covers one T cell receptor beta chain sequence. Using immunoSEQ multiplex PCR, the repertoire was profiled, and TCRdb retains in-frame clones only, with some absent. Among roughly 240,000 clones, 65% to 90% were seen once, and the ten largest hold approximately 9.6%. Individuals drawn from 24 US areas were about 18 to 95 years old. The data originate from a study of blood T cell repertoires in COVID-19. This TCR was recovered from a woman aged 45 to 65 with acute COVID-19. Sequenced: PBMCs or T cells enriched from blood (not recorded which).

For the CDR3, the DNA is TGTGCCAGCAGTTCCTCAGGCGCCTTACCCTACGAGCAGTACTTC. Amino acid sequence: CASSSSGALPYEQYF. This chain uses TRBV27 with TRBJ2-7; D remains ambiguous. Per the germline V gene, CDR1 is MNHEY and CDR2 is SMNVEV (reference sequence). CDR3 size: 15 residues. Trimming left V 4 bases short and J 2 bases short, with 15 bases between.